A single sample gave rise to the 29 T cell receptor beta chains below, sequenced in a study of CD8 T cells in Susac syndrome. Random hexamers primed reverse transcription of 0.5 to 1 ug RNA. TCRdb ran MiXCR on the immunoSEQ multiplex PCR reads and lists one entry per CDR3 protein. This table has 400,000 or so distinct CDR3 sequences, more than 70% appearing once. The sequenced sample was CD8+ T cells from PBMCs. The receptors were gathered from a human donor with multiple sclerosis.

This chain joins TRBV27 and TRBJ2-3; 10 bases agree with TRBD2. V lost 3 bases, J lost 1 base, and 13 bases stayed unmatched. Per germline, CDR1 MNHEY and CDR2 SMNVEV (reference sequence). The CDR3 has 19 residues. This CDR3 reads CASSFLGAGGSPGTDTQYF. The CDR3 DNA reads TGTGCCAGCAGTTTTCTTGGAGCGGGAGGGTCCCCGGGCACAGATACGCAGTATTTT.

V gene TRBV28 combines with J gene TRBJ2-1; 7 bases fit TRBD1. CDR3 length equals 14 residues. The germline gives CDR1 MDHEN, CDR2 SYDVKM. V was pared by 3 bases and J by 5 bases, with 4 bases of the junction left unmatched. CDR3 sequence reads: CASSLGDRHNEQFF. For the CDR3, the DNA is TGTGCCAGCAGTTTGGGGGACAGACACAATGAGCAGTTCTTC. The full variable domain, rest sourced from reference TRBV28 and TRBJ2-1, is DVKVTQSSRYLVKRTGEKVFLECVQDMDHENMFWYRQDPGLGLRLIYFSYDVKMKEKGDIPEGYSVSREKKERFSLILESASTNQTSMYLCASSLGDRHNEQFFGPGTRLTVL.

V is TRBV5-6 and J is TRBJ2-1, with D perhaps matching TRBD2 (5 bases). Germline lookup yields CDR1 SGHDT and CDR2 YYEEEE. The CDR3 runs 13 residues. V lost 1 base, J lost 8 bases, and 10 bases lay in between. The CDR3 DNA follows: TGTGCCAGCAGCTTGTCCAGGCGGGATGAGCAGTTCTTC. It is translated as CASSLSRRDEQFF.

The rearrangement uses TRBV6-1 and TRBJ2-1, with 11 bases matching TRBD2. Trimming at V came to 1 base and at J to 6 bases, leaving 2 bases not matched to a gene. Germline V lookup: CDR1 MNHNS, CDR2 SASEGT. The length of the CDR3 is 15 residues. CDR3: CASSEDTSGSNEQFF. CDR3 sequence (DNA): TGTGCCAGCAGTGAAGACACTAGCGGGAGCAATGAGCAGTTCTTC.

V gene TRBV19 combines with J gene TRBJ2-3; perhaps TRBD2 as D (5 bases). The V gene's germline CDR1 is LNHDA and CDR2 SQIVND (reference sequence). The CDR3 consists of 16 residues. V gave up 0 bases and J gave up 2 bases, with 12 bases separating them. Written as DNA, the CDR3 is TGTGCCAGTAGTATAGACCGAGACGGGGACACAGATACGCAGTATTTT. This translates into CASSIDRDGDTDTQYF.

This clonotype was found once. The DNA of the CDR3 is TGTGCCAGCAGCTATGACAGGGATAGCAATCAGCCCCAGCATTTT. Protein: CASSYDRDSNQPQHF. The rearrangement links TRBV2 to TRBJ1-5; 7 nucleotides match TRBD1. The V and J ends lost 6 bases and 0 bases, in that order; junction bases with no gene match: 5. The CDR3 has 15 amino acids. From germline, CDR1 is SNHLY and CDR2 FYNNEI.

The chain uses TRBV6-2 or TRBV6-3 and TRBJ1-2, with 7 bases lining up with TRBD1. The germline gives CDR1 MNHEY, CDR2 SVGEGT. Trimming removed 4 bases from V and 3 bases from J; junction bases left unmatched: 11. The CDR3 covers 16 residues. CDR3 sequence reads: CASSSGATGRDYGYTF. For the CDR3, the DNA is TGTGCCAGCAGTTCCGGGGCGACAGGGCGGGACTATGGCTACACCTTC.

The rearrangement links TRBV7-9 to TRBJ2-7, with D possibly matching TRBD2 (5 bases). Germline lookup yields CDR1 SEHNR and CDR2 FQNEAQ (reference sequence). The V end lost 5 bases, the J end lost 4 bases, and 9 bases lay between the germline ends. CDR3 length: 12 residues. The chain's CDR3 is CASSNREYEQYF. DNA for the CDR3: TGTGCCAGCAGCAACCGGGAATACGAGCAGTACTTC. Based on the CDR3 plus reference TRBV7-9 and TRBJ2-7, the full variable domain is DTGVSQNPRHKITKRGQNVTFRCDPISEHNRLYWYRQTLGQGPEFLTYFQNEAQLEKSRLLSDRFSAERPKGSFSTLEIQRTEQGDSAMYLCASSNREYEQYFGPGTRLTVT.

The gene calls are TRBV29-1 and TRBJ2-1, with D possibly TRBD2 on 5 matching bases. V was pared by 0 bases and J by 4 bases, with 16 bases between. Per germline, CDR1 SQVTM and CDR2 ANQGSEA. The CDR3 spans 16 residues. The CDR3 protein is CSVEEPRDTKYNEQFF. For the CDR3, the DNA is TGCAGCGTTGAAGAGCCCCGGGATACCAAATACAATGAGCAGTTCTTC.

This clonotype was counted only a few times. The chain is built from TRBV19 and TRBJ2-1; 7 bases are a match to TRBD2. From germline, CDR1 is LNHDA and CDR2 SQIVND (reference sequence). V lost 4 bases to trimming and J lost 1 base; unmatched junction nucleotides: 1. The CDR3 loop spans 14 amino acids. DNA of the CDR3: TGTGCCAGTAGTAGGCGGGAGTCCTACAATGAGCAGTTCTTC. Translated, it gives CASSRRESYNEQFF.

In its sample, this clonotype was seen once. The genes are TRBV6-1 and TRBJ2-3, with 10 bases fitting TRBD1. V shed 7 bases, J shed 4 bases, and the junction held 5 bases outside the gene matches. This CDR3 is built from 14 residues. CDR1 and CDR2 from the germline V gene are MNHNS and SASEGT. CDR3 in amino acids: CASTMTGGPDTQYF. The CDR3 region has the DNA TGTGCCAGCACCATGACAGGGGGCCCAGATACGCAGTATTTT.

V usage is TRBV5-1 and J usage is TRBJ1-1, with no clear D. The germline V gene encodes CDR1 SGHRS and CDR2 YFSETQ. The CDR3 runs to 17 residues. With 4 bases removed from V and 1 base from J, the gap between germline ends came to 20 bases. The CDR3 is CASSHSFSGGRNTEAFF. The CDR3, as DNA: TGCGCCAGCAGCCATTCGTTCTCGGGAGGGCGGAACACTGAAGCTTTCTTT.

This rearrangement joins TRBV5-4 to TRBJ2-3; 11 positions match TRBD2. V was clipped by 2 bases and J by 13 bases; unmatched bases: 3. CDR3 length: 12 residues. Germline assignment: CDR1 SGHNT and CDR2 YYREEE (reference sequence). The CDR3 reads CASSFSGGEEYF. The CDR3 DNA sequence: TGTGCCAGCAGCTTTAGCGGGGGGGAGGAGTATTTT.

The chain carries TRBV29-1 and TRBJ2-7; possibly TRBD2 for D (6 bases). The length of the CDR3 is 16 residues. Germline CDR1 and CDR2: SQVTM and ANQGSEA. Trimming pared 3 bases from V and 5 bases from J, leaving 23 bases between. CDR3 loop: CSVEGMFAGRVNEQYF. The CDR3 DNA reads TGCAGCGTTGAGGGTATGTTTGCGGGAAGAGTCAACGAGCAGTACTTC.

The CDR3: CATSLASGYHEQYF. DNA of the CDR3: TGTGCCACCAGCCTCGCCTCAGGGTATCACGAGCAGTACTTC. The J gene is TRBJ2-7, the V gene TRBV15, with D possibly TRBD1 on 5 matching bases. CDR1 is LNHNV, CDR2 YYDKDF, per germline (reference sequence). The CDR3 covers 14 residues. V was shortened by 5 bases and J by 5 bases, with 16 bases between the two germline ends.

CDR3 amino acids: CASSHLAGGPLYNEQFF. CDR3 nucleotide sequence: TGTGCCAGCAGTCACCTAGCGGGAGGGCCTTTGTACAATGAGCAGTTCTTC. The rearrangement joins TRBV12-3 or TRBV12-4 to TRBJ2-1, with 12 bases lining up with TRBD2. After removal of 5 bases from V and 4 bases from J, the junction contained 9 bases not matched to a gene. The CDR3 is made up of 17 amino acids.

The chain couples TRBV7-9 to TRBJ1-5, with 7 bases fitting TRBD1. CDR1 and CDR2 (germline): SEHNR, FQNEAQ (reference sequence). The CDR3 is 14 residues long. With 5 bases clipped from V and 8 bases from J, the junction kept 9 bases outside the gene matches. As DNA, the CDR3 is TGTGCCAGCAGCAAACCAGGGGGAATGGAGCCCCAGCATTTT. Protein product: CASSKPGGMEPQHF.

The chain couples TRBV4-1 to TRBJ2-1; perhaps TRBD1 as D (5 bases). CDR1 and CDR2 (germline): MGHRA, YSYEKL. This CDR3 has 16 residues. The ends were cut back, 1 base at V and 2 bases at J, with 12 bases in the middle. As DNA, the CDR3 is TGCGCCAGCAGCCAAGTTCGTCAGGGCGCCTACAATGAGCAGTTCTTC. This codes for CASSQVRQGAYNEQFF.

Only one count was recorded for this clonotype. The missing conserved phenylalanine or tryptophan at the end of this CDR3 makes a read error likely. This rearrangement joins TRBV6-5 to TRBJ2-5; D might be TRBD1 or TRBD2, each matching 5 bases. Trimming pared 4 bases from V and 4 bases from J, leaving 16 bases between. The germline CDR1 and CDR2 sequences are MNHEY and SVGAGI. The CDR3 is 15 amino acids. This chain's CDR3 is CASSLSGAVGETQYL. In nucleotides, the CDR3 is TGTGCCAGCAGTTTATCCGGGGCGGTAGGAGAGACCCAGTACTTG.

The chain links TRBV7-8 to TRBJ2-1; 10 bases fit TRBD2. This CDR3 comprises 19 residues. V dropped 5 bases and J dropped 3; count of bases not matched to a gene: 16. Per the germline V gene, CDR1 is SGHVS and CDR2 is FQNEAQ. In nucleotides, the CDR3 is TGTGCCAGCAGCGCGGGACTAGCGATAACCCGAGGGGACTACAATGAGCAGTTCTTC. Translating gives CASSAGLAITRGDYNEQFF.

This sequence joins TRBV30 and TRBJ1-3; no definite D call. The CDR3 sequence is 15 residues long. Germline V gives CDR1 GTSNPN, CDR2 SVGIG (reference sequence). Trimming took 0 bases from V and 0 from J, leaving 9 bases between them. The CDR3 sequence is CAWSVRTNSGNTIYF. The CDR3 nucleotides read TGTGCCTGGAGTGTAAGGACCAACTCTGGAAACACCATATATTTT.

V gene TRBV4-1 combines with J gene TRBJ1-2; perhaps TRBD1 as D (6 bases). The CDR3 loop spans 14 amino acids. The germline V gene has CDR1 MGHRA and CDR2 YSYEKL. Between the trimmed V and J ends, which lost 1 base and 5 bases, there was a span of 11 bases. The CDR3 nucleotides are TGCGCCAGCAGCCAAGTAGGAGGGGGGTATGGCTACACCTTC. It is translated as CASSQVGGGYGYTF.

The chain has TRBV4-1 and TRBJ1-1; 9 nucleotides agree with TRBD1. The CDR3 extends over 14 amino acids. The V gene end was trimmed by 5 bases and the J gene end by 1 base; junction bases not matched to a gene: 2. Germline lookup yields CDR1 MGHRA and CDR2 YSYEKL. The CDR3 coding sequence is TGCGCCAGCAGCAAGGACAGGGGGAACACTGAAGCTTTCTTT. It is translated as CASSKDRGNTEAFF.

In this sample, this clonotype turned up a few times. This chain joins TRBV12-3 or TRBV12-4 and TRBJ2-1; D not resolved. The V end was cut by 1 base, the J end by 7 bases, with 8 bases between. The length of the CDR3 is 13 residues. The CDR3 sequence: CASSLGQPNEQFF. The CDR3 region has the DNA TGTGCCAGCAGTTTAGGGCAGCCTAATGAGCAGTTCTTC.

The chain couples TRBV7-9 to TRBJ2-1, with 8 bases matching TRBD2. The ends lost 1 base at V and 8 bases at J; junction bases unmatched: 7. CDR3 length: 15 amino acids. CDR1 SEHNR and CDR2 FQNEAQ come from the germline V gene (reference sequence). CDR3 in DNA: TGTGCCAGCAGCTTAGGCGGGACTAGTTCTTATGAGCAGTTCTTC. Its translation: CASSLGGTSSYEQFF. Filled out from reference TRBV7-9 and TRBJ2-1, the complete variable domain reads DTGVSQNPRHKITKRGQNVTFRCDPISEHNRLYWYRQTLGQGPEFLTYFQNEAQLEKSRLLSDRFSAERPKGSFSTLEIQRTEQGDSAMYLCASSLGGTSSYEQFFGPGTRLTVL.

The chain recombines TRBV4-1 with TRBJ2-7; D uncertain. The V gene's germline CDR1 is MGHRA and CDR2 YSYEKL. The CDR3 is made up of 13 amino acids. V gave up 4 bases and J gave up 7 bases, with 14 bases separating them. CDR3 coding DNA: TGCGCCAGCAGCCCTCAAGGACGTGGGGAGCAGTACTTC. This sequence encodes CASSPQGRGEQYF.

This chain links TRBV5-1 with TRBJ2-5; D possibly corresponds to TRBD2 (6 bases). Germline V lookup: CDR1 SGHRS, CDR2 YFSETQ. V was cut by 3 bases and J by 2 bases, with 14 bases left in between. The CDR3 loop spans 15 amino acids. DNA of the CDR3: TGCGCCAGCAGCTCCCGCTACGGGGGACAAGAGACCCAGTACTTC. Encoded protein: CASSSRYGGQETQYF.

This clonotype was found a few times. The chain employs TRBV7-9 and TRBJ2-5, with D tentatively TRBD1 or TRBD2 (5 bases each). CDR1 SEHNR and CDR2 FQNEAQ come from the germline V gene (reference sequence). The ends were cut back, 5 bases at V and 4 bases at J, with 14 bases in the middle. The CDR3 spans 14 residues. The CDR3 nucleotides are TGTGCCAGCAGCAAAGAGGGGCTTTCAGAGACCCAGTACTTC. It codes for CASSKEGLSETQYF.

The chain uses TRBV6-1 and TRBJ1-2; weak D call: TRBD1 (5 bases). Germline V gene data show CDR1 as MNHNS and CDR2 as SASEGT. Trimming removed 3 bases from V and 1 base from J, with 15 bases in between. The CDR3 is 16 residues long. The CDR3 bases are TGTGCCAGCAGTGACATAGGGGCAACGTTTAACTATGGCTACACCTTC. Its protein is CASSDIGATFNYGYTF.